This record looks at one TCR beta chain sequence and its context. The assay was run at survey level. Some clones are missing from TCRdb's copy, which holds only in-frame ones; the method was immunoSEQ multiplex PCR. The repertoire holds about 46,000 clones, with about 79% as singletons. The data originate from a study of fetal regulatory T cell absence and autoimmunity. Trimming took 5 bases from V and 4 from J, leaving 17 bases between them. The V gene's germline CDR1 is SEHNR and CDR2 FQNEAQ (reference sequence). The CDR3 covers 16 residues. The receptor was isolated from a newborn boy with IPEX syndrome. The source material was cord blood. The V call is TRBV7-9, the J call TRBJ1-4; D is perhaps TRBD1 (5 bases). The CDR3 nucleotides read TGTGCCAGCAGCATCACAGGTCTTGGGCTTAATGAAAAACTGTTTTTT. This gives the protein CASSITGLGLNEKLFF. Filled out from reference TRBV7-9 and TRBJ1-4, the complete variable domain reads DTGVSQNPRHKITKRGQNVTFRCDPISEHNRLYWYRQTLGQGPEFLTYFQNEAQLEKSRLLSDRFSAERPKGSFSTLEIQRTEQGDSAMYLCASSITGLGLNEKLFFGSGTQLSVL.